This T cell receptor (beta chain) originates from a study of early T cells in non-severe SARS-CoV-2 infection. As for the study in general: From unsorted whole blood, bulk RNA was sequenced, and the chains remained unpaired.

In germline, CDR1 is DFQATT, CDR2 SNEGSKA (reference sequence). V lost 0 bases and J 0 bases, leaving 9 bases between the germline ends. The CDR3 runs 14 residues. This clonotype has a count of ten or more. Antigen: not known. General study points: Matches to VDJdb favored anti-spike CD8 responses and missed private and CD4 specificities.

Each cDNA molecule carried a unique molecular identifier. TCRdb re-analysed the 5' RACE reads in MiXCR, keeping a single row per CDR3 protein. This table has tens of thousands of distinct CDR3 sequences, approximately 12% appearing once. The genes are TRBV20-1 and TRBJ2-7, with no clear D. This TCR came from an adult who was a healthcare worker with PCR-confirmed SARS-CoV-2 infection or an uninfected control (not recorded which). The sequencing sample was made of whole blood. CDR3 region: CSARDPGFSYEQYF. The DNA for the CDR3 is TGCAGTGCTAGAGATCCCGGGTTCTCCTACGAGCAGTACTTC.